The 5 T cell receptor beta chains presented below share a single source sample, sequenced in a study of T-cell reconstitution after alpha-beta-depleted transplantation in children (dated by TCRdb to between 2015 and 2016). The treatment or condition label on this specimen signifies: allogeneic hematopoietic cell transplantation with graft depleted of TCRalphabeta T cells and CD19 B cells. The library relied on PCR. Instrument on record: Illumina HiSeq 2500. TCR library preparation used molecular barcoding, with unique molecular identifiers applied to normalize quantification of the TCRbeta repertoire. TCRdb reprocessed the public reads (quality trimming at Q25 with fastp, clone calling with MiXCR) and kept in-frame beta chains. Entries that share a CDR3 protein sequence are merged under the most common genes and DNA. Within this sample are about 980,000 distinct CDR3 sequences, with about 31% of them counted one time only. The ten largest make up about 28% of the sample.

The material sequenced was PBMCs, mostly from graft donor cells, taken 360 days after TCRalphabeta/CD19-depleted stem cell transplant. The source is a boy in the first two years of life who had a stem cell transplant for SCID, so the T cells may come from the graft donor.

This clonotype turned up a few times. The V and J genes are TRBV7-2 and TRBJ1-6, with D possibly matching TRBD1 (6 bases). Trimming shortened V by 5 bases and J by 0 bases, and 11 bases separated the two germline ends. CDR1 and CDR2 from the germline V gene are SGHTA and FQGNSA. This CDR3 is 16 amino acids long. The CDR3 spells CASSIDRISYNSPLHF. CDR3 nucleotide sequence: TGTGCCAGCAGCATCGACAGGATCTCCTATAATTCACCCCTCCACTTT.

This chain uses TRBV5-5 with TRBJ2-1; weak D call: TRBD1 (5 bases). Between the trimmed V and J ends, which lost 2 bases and 8 bases, there was a span of 14 bases. Germline loops: CDR1 SGHKS, CDR2 YYEKEE (reference sequence). CDR3 size: 14 residues. CDR3 nucleotides: TGTGCCAGCAGCTTAATTGGGGCCATTGATGAGCAGTTCTTC. Protein product: CASSLIGAIDEQFF. Based on the CDR3 plus reference TRBV5-5 and TRBJ2-1, the full variable domain is DAGVTQSPTHLIKTRGQQVTLRCSPISGHKSVSWYQQVLGQGPQFIFQYYEKEERGRGNFPDRFSARQFPNYSSELNVNALLLGDSALYLCASSLIGAIDEQFFGPGTRLTVL.

The chain uses TRBV18 and TRBJ2-1; perhaps TRBD1 as D (5 bases). Germline CDR1 is KGHSH and CDR2 is LQKENI. Trimming took 0 bases from V and 7 from J, leaving 7 bases between them. This CDR3 comprises 13 residues. The CDR3 DNA is TGTGCCAGCTCACCACCCGACAGAAATGAGCAGTTCTTC. This sequence encodes CASSPPDRNEQFF.

The gene calls are TRBV7-3 and TRBJ2-1; 9 bases are shared with TRBD2. Germline CDR1 is SGHTA and CDR2 is FQGTGA. J gave up 7 bases and V 5 bases, and 18 bases lay outside the gene matches. The CDR3 extends over 18 amino acids. DNA for the CDR3: TGTGCCAGCAGCCCCCTGCCGCTTACAAGCGGGGGGCATAATGAGCAGTTCTTC. This sequence encodes CASSPLPLTSGGHNEQFF.

The sample holds many counts of this clonotype. This CDR3 reads CASSSSGAYNEQFF. The CDR3 region has the DNA TGTGCCAGCAGTTCTAGCGGGGCATACAATGAGCAGTTCTTC. The rearrangement uses TRBV27 and TRBJ2-1, with TRBD2 matching 9 bases. V gave up 4 bases and J gave up 4 bases; unmatched junction bases: 2. Germline CDR1 reads MNHEY; CDR2 reads SMNVEV (reference sequence). The length of the CDR3 is 14 residues.